A single sample is the source of the 31 T cell receptor beta chains below, sequenced in a study of Ad26.COV2.S vaccination and SARS-CoV-2 variants (dated by TCRdb to the early 2020s). What the treatment or condition label conveys for this sample: about 20 received Ad26.COV2.S at low or high dose, single or two shots; 5 received placebo; per-sample allocation not given. Repertoires of vaccine and placebo recipients were sequenced from samples collected on day 63 after the first injection. To prepare the library, the immunoSEQ multiplex PCR assay was applied. TCRdb provides this immuneACCESS table in a form limited to in-frame rearrangements. Some clones are lacking; in checked studies, under half of them reflect an unresolved V gene, and why the rest are absent is not known. The sample data list 300,000 to 350,000 clones, and about 85% of these were observed just once. The biggest ten clones account for 5.5% to 7% of the sample.

Sequences were derived from peripheral blood, sampled in a trial of Ad26.COV2.S vaccine versus placebo. These receptors were obtained from a person aged 18 to 65 who received the Ad26.COV2.S COVID-19 vaccine or a placebo.

The J gene is TRBJ1-2, the V gene TRBV30; D remains ambiguous. V lost 1 base to trimming and J lost 3 bases, with 3 bases between them. Germline V lookup: CDR1 GTSNPN, CDR2 SVGIG (reference sequence). There are 11 residues in the CDR3. CDR3 nucleotides: TGTGCCTGGAGTGCGGACTATGGCTACACCTTC. Its protein is CAWSADYGYTF.

A single count supports this clone. The chain joins TRBV6-2 or TRBV6-3 to TRBJ1-1; weak D call: TRBD1 (5 bases). The CDR3 runs to 13 residues. V dropped 4 bases and J dropped 5 bases, with 11 bases sitting between them. Germline loops: CDR1 MNHEY, CDR2 SVGEGT. This chain's CDR3 is CASSSVQGTEAFF. CDR3 coding DNA: TGTGCCAGCAGTTCCGTCCAGGGAACTGAAGCTTTCTTT.

This clone was found a few times. The V gene is TRBV10-2, the J gene TRBJ1-1; no clear D. Germline lookup yields CDR1 WSHSY and CDR2 SAAADI. The CDR3 has 15 amino acids. V lost 6 bases, J lost 4 bases, and 18 bases lay in between. Here the CDR3 reads CASREGGYRTTEAFF. CDR3 nucleotides: TGCGCCAGCAGGGAGGGAGGGTACAGAACCACTGAAGCTTTCTTT.

CDR3 amino acids: CASSHLGSGLSSYNSPLHF. For the CDR3, the DNA is TGTGCCAGCAGCCACCTGGGGTCGGGCTTAAGCTCCTATAATTCACCCCTCCACTTT. The chain couples TRBV3-1 (or the pseudogene TRBV3-2) to TRBJ1-6; D ambiguous. The length of the CDR3 is 19 residues. The V gene's germline CDR1 is LGHDT and CDR2 YNNKEL (reference sequence). The V end was cut by 3 bases, the J end by 0 bases, with 18 bases between.

This chain joins TRBV4-2 and TRBJ1-6; D gene uncertain. The V end lost 0 bases, the J end lost 12 bases, and 12 bases lay between the germline ends. CDR1 and CDR2 from the germline V gene are LGHNA and YNFKEQ. This CDR3 comprises 14 residues. The CDR3 sequence: CASSQDVSGVPLHF. The CDR3 nucleotides are TGTGCCAGCAGCCAAGATGTATCGGGTGTACCCCTCCACTTT.

V usage is TRBV19 and J usage is TRBJ2-1, with unresolved D. Germline V gene lookup returns CDR1 LNHDA and CDR2 SQIVND (reference sequence). CDR3 length: 14 residues. Trimming stripped 5 bases from V and 7 bases from J, with 15 bases between. The CDR3, as DNA: TGTGCCAGTAGTTTAAGTTGGCGGTCAAATGAGCAGTTCTTC. This codes for CASSLSWRSNEQFF. The full variable domain, with the rest looked up from reference TRBV19 and TRBJ2-1, is DGGITQSPKYLFRKEGQNVTLSCEQNLNHDAMYWYRQDPGQGLRLIYYSQIVNDFQKGDIAEGYSVSREKKESFPLTVTSAQKNPTAFYLCASSLSWRSNEQFFGPGTRLTVL.

The chain recombines TRBV27 with TRBJ1-4; possibly TRBD1 for D (5 bases). The germline V gene has CDR1 MNHEY and CDR2 SMNVEV (reference sequence). Trimming cost V 8 bases and J 4 bases, with 17 bases left between them. The CDR3 runs 15 residues. CDR3 in amino acids: CASRPAGVYNEKLFF. The CDR3 DNA reads as TGTGCCAGCCGCCCTGCGGGGGTCTATAATGAAAAACTGTTTTTT.

The rearrangement uses TRBV6-5 and TRBJ1-2; D call uncertain. The ends were cut back, 2 bases at V and 8 bases at J, with 9 bases in the middle. CDR3 size: 12 residues. The germline CDR1 and CDR2 sequences are MNHEY and SVGAGI. The CDR3 here is CASSYRAGGYTF. Here the CDR3 DNA reads TGTGCCAGCAGTTACAGGGCAGGAGGCTACACCTTC.

The chain combines TRBV7-3 with TRBJ2-2; possibly TRBD2 for D (5 bases). The V end was cut by 4 bases, the J end by 3 bases, with 12 bases between. This CDR3 has 15 amino acids. CDR1 is SGHTA and CDR2 is FQGTGA in the germline V gene. The CDR3 DNA follows: TGTGCCAGCAGCTCGAGGGCAGACCACACCGGGGAGCTGTTTTTT. This gives the protein CASSSRADHTGELFF.

V usage is TRBV29-1 and J usage is TRBJ1-2; 10 bases line up with TRBD1. Trimming cost V 3 bases and J 5 bases; bases outside gene matches: 9. The CDR3 totals 15 residues. CDR1 SQVTM and CDR2 ANQGSEA come from the germline V gene. As DNA, the CDR3 is TGCAGCGTTGAGGGACAGGGGTCCTCGAATTATGGCTACACCTTC. Its translation is CSVEGQGSSNYGYTF.

The chain couples TRBV27 to TRBJ2-5; unclear D gene. The CDR3 consists of 11 residues. Trimming cost V 10 bases and J 7 bases, with 13 bases left between them. The germline V gene encodes CDR1 MNHEY and CDR2 SMNVEV (reference sequence). The CDR3 sequence is CATFDPPTQYF. The CDR3 DNA reads as TGTGCCACCTTCGACCCCCCGACCCAGTACTTC.

As to this clone: Other DNA sequences in this sample translate to the same CDR3. This chain connects TRBV27 to TRBJ1-3; D unresolved. Germline loops: CDR1 MNHEY, CDR2 SMNVEV (reference sequence). The CDR3 is 14 amino acids. The V and J ends lost 8 bases and 4 bases respectively, with 15 bases between them. The CDR3 sequence is CASSSGLGGNTIYF. CDR3 coding DNA: TGTGCCAGCTCCTCAGGCCTGGGGGGAAACACCATATATTTT.

The V and J genes are TRBV28 and TRBJ2-1; 9 nucleotides line up with TRBD2. The CDR3 has 13 residues. In germline, CDR1 is MDHEN, CDR2 SYDVKM. J gave up 8 bases and V 10 bases, and 9 bases lay outside the gene matches. CDR3 DNA: TGTGCCACCCAGACTAGCGGAAGGGATGAGCAGTTCTTC. Translating gives CATQTSGRDEQFF.

The J gene is TRBJ2-5, the V gene TRBV18; 7 bases match TRBD1. Germline CDR1 reads KGHSH; CDR2 reads LQKENI. V was clipped by 3 bases and J by 3 bases; unmatched bases: 7. There are 15 residues in the CDR3. The CDR3, as DNA: TGTGCCAGCTCACCTAAGGGACAGACCAAAGAGACCCAGTACTTC. The encoded protein is CASSPKGQTKETQYF.

The V and J genes are TRBV19 and TRBJ2-7; the D is unclear. V gave up 6 bases and J gave up 0 bases, with 9 bases separating them. Germline V gene sequence: CDR1 LNHDA, CDR2 SQIVND (reference sequence). The CDR3 is made up of 13 amino acids. The CDR3 DNA reads TGTGCCAGTAGCTACGTCTCCTCCTACGAGCAGTACTTC. Translating it yields CASSYVSSYEQYF.

A single count supports this clone. V gene TRBV4-2 combines with J gene TRBJ2-2; possibly TRBD2 for D (6 bases). In germline, CDR1 is LGHNA, CDR2 YNFKEQ. The length of the CDR3 is 16 residues. V was pared by 1 base and J by 1 base, with 10 bases between. The CDR3 protein is CASSQVGGLNTGELFF. For the CDR3, the DNA is TGTGCCAGCAGCCAAGTGGGGGGACTGAACACCGGGGAGCTGTTTTTT.

This clone has just a few counts. The chain employs TRBV21-1 and TRBJ1-5; TRBD1 is taken as the D call from the table, unchecked against the DNA. TRBV21-1 counts as a pseudogene. CDR3 length: 16 amino acids. CDR3 nucleotide sequence: TGTGCCAGCAGCAAAGTTGGCCAGGGGCCCAATCAGCCCCAGCATTTT. Residues: CASSKVGQGPNQPQHF.

The chain couples TRBV21-1 to TRBJ2-3; TRBD2 reflects the table's D call only, with no check against the DNA. TRBV21-1 is a recognized pseudogene. The CDR3 loop spans 12 amino acids. CDR3 residues: CASSLSTDTQYF. The CDR3 bases are TGTGCCAGCAGCCTCAGCACAGATACGCAGTATTTT.

Notes on this clone: Other DNA sequences in the same sample also yield this CDR3. CDR3 nucleotide sequence: TGTGCCAGCAGTTACAGGGTCTACGAGCAGTACTTC. Protein product: CASSYRVYEQYF. The chain couples TRBV6-2 or TRBV6-3 to TRBJ2-7; D is unclear. The CDR3 has 12 residues. Germline V gene lookup returns CDR1 MNHEY and CDR2 SVGEGT. V lost 2 bases and J 3 bases, leaving 5 bases between the germline ends.

The chain is built from TRBV5-4 and TRBJ2-2, with TRBD2 matching 10 bases. CDR1 is SGHNT and CDR2 is YYREEE in the germline V gene (reference sequence). The V and J ends lost 1 base and 0 bases, in that order; junction bases with no gene match: 3. The CDR3 spans 17 residues. CDR3 in amino acids: CASSLSGGAANTGELFF. The DNA of the CDR3 is TGTGCCAGCAGCTTGAGCGGGGGGGCCGCGAACACCGGGGAGCTGTTTTTT.

This sequence joins TRBV9 and TRBJ1-2; D uncertain. Germline V gene data show CDR1 as SGDLS and CDR2 as YYNGEE. Trimming removed 0 bases from V and 4 bases from J, with 16 bases in between. The CDR3 runs to 16 residues. The CDR3 region has the DNA TGTGCCAGCAGCGTAGACCCGGGCGGCGGTAGCTATGGCTACACCTTC. Translating it yields CASSVDPGGGSYGYTF.

This clone was detected only a few times. The chain is built from TRBV7-3 and TRBJ2-7, with D uncertain. V was shortened by 8 bases and J by 5 bases, with 19 bases between the two germline ends. Germline CDR1 SGHTA, CDR2 FQGTGA. This CDR3 contains 14 residues. CDR3 DNA: TGTGCCAGCCCCCTCTTGGTAGGGATGAACGAGCAGTACTTC. This codes for CASPLLVGMNEQYF.

The genes are TRBV6-6 and TRBJ1-1, with D possibly being TRBD1 (6 bases). The length of the CDR3 is 14 residues. Germline V gene lookup returns CDR1 MNHNY and CDR2 SVGAGI (reference sequence). The ends were cut back, 0 bases at V and 11 bases at J, with 16 bases in the middle. The CDR3 sequence: CASSYSSNRVYAFF. The CDR3 nucleotides are TGTGCCAGCAGTTACTCGAGTAACAGGGTCTATGCTTTCTTT.

J is TRBJ2-3 and V is TRBV6-4, with D perhaps TRBD2 (6 bases). Germline V lookup: CDR1 MRHNA, CDR2 SNTAGT. The germline V and J ends were trimmed by 3 bases and 4 bases, with 11 bases remaining between them. The CDR3 has 14 amino acids. CDR3 protein: CASSEGGPADTQYF. CDR3 coding DNA: TGTGCCAGCAGTGAAGGAGGGCCTGCAGATACGCAGTATTTT.

This sequence joins TRBV11-1 and TRBJ2-3; 9 nucleotides match TRBD1. V gave up 3 bases and J gave up 0 bases; unmatched junction bases: 1. The length of the CDR3 is 15 residues. Germline values: CDR1 SGHAT, CDR2 FQDESV (reference sequence). The CDR3, as DNA: TGTGCCAGCAGCTTCGGGACAGGGAGCACAGATACGCAGTATTTT. This gives the protein CASSFGTGSTDTQYF.

This chain connects TRBV4-1 to TRBJ1-2, with 10 bases lining up with TRBD1. Germline V gives CDR1 MGHRA, CDR2 YSYEKL. The trim removed 0 bases at V and 8 bases at J, leaving 3 bases unmatched. The CDR3 runs 14 residues. The CDR3 DNA is TGCGCCAGCAGCCAAGATGGGACAGGGGTCGGCTACACCTTC. It translates to CASSQDGTGVGYTF.

V is TRBV4-3 and J is TRBJ2-3; 9 nucleotides align to TRBD2. Trimming took 4 bases from V and 0 from J; bases not matched to a gene: 14. CDR1 LGHNA and CDR2 YSLEER come from the germline V gene. The CDR3 loop spans 19 amino acids. The CDR3 DNA is TGCGCCAGCAGCCGAAGCAGGGCGGGGGGGACATCTAGCACAGATACGCAGTATTTT. Its translation: CASSRSRAGGTSSTDTQYF.

The chain links TRBV11-2 to TRBJ2-7; D might be TRBD1 (5 bases). CDR1 and CDR2 (germline): SGHAT, FQNNGV. The CDR3 sequence is 14 residues long. The V end lost 1 base, the J end lost 4 bases, and 11 bases lay between the germline ends. The chain's CDR3 is CASSLGQQVYEQYF. The CDR3 DNA sequence: TGTGCCAGCAGCTTAGGACAGCAAGTATACGAGCAGTACTTC. The full variable domain, with the rest looked up from reference TRBV11-2 and TRBJ2-7, is EAGVAQSPRYKIIEKRQSVAFWCNPISGHATLYWYQQILGQGPKLLIQFQNNGVVDDSQLPKDRFSAERLKGVDSTLKIQPAKLEDSAVYLCASSLGQQVYEQYFGPGTRLTVT.

The CDR3 nucleotides read TGTGCCAGCAGTTTTTTTATAGGCAGGGAGGAGACTGAAGCTTTCTTT. Translated, it gives CASSFFIGREETEAFF. The chain has TRBV28 and TRBJ1-1; D perhaps matches TRBD1 (5 bases). CDR3 size: 16 residues. Trimming cost V 3 bases and J 5 bases, with 19 bases left between them. Germline CDR1 is MDHEN and CDR2 is SYDVKM.

The chain couples TRBV9 to TRBJ2-3, with TRBD1 matching 10 bases. The ends lost 6 bases at V and 5 bases at J; junction bases unmatched: 9. The CDR3 length is 15 residues. Looked up from germline, CDR1 is SGDLS and CDR2 is YYNGEE. In DNA form, the CDR3 reads TGTGCCAGCACCCGTGGGGACAGGGGTATAGATACGCAGTATTTT. As protein: CASTRGDRGIDTQYF.

The J gene is TRBJ1-3, the V gene TRBV15; D remains ambiguous. Trimming shortened V by 4 bases and J by 2 bases, and 9 bases separated the two germline ends. The germline V gene has CDR1 LNHNV and CDR2 YYDKDF (reference sequence). This CDR3 comprises 14 residues. The CDR3 is CATSKERAGNTIYF. The CDR3 DNA follows: TGTGCCACCAGCAAGGAGAGGGCTGGAAACACCATATATTTT.